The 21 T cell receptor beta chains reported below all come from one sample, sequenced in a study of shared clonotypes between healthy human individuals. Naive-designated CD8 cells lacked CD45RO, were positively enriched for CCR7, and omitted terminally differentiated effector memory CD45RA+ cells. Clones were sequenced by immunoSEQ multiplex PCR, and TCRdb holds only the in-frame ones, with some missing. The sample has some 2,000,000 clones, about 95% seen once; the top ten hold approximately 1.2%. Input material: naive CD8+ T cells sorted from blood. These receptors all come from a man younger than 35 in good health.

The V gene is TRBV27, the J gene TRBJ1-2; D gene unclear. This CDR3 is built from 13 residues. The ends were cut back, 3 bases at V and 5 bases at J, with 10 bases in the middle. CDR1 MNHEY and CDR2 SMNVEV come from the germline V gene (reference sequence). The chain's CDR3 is CASSFLDGYGYTF. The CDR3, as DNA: TGTGCCAGCAGTTTTTTGGACGGGTATGGCTACACCTTC.

CDR3: CASSGTTGTDTQYF. As DNA, the CDR3 is TGCGCCAGCAGTGGGACTACCGGCACAGATACGCAGTATTTT. The chain links TRBV4-1 to TRBJ2-3; TRBD2 matches at 7 bases. The J segment lost 1 base and the V segment lost 6 bases, leaving 4 bases of the junction unmatched. Germline CDR1 reads MGHRA; CDR2 reads YSYEKL. This CDR3 has 14 residues.

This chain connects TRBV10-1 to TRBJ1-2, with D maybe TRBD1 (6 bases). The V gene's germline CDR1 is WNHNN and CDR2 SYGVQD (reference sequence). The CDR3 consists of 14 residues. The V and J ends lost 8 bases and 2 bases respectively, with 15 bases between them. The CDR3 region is CASGPGVSNYGYTF. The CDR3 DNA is TGCGCCAGCGGTCCAGGGGTCTCGAACTATGGCTACACCTTC.

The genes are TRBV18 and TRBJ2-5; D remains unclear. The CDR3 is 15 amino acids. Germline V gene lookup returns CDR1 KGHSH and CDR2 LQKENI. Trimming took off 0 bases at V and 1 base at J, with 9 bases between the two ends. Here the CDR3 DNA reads TGTGCCAGCTCACCACCATCGTTAGGCCAAGAGACCCAGTACTTC. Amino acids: CASSPPSLGQETQYF.

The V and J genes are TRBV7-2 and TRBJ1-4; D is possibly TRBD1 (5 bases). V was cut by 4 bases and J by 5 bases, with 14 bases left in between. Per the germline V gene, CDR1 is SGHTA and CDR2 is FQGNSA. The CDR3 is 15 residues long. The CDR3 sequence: CASSSNRGYNEKLFF. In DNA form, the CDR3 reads TGTGCCAGCAGCTCTAACCGGGGCTACAATGAAAAACTGTTTTTT.

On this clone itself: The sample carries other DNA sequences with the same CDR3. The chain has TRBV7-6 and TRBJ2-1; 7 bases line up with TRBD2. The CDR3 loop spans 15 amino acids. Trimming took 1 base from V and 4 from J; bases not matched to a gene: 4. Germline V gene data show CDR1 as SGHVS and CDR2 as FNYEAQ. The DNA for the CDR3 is TGTGCCAGCAGCTTAGGGCTAGCGGAATACAATGAGCAGTTCTTC. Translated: CASSLGLAEYNEQFF.

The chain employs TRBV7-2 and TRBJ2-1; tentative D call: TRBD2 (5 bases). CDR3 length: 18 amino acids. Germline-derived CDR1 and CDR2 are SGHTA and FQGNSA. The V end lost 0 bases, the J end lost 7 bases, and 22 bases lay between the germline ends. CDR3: CASSLALGPSGPGNEQFF. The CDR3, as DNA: TGTGCCAGCAGCTTAGCGCTGGGTCCCAGCGGACCAGGTAATGAGCAGTTCTTC.

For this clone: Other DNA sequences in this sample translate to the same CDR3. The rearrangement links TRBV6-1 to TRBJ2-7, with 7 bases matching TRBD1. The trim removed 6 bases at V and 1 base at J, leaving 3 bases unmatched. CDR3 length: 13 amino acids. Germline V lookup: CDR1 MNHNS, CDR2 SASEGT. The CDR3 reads CASSVGQSYEQYF. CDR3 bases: TGTGCCAGCAGCGTGGGACAGTCCTACGAGCAGTACTTC.

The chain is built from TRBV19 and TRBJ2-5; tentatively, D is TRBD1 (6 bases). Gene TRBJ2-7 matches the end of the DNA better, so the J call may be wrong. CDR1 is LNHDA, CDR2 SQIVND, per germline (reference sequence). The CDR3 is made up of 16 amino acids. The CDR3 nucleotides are TGTGCCAGTAGTAACGCTTGGGACACCTTGTCCTACGAGCAGTACTTC. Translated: CASSNAWDTLSYEQYF.

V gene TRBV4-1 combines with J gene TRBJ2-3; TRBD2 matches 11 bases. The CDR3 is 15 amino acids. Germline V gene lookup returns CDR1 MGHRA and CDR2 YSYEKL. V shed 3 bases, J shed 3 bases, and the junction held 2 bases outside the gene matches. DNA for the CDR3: TGCGCCAGCAGCCAGTGGACTAGCGGGACAGATACGCAGTATTTT. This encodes CASSQWTSGTDTQYF.

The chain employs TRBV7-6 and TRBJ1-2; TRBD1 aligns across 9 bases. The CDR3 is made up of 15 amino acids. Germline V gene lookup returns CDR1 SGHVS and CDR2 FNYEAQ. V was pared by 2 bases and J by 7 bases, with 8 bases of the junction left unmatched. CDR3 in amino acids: CASSLTPGTGSGYTF. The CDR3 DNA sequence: TGTGCCAGCAGCTTAACCCCCGGGACAGGGAGTGGCTACACCTTC.

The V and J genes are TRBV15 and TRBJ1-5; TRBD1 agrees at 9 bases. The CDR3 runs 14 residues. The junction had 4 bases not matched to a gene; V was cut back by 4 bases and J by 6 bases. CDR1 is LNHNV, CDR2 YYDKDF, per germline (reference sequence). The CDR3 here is CATSNRGQGQPQHF. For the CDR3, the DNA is TGTGCCACCAGCAACAGGGGGCAGGGTCAGCCCCAGCATTTT.

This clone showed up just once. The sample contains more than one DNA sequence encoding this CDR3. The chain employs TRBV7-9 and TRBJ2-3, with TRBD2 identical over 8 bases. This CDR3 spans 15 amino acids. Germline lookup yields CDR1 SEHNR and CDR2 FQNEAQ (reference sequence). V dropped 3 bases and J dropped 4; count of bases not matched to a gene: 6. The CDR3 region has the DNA TGTGCCAGCAGCTTGTCCAGCGGGGGTGCAGATACGCAGTATTTT. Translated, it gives CASSLSSGGADTQYF.

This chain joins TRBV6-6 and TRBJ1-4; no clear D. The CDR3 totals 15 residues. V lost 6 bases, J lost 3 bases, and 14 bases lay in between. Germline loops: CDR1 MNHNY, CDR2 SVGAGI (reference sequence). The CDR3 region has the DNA TGTGCCAGCAGCTTAGACGGACGATCTAATGAAAAACTGTTTTTT. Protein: CASSLDGRSNEKLFF.

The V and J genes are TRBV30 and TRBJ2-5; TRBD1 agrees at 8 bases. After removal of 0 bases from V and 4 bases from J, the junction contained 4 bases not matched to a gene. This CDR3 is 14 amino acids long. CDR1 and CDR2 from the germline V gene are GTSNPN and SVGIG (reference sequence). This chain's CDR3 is CAWSVAGGLETQYF. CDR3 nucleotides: TGTGCCTGGAGTGTCGCAGGGGGCTTAGAGACCCAGTACTTC.

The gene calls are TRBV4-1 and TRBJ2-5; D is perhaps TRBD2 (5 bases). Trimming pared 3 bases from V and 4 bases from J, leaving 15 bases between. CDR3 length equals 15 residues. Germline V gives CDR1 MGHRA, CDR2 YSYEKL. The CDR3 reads CASSQLGLLGETQYF. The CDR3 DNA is TGCGCCAGCAGCCAGCTAGGACTGCTTGGAGAGACCCAGTACTTC.

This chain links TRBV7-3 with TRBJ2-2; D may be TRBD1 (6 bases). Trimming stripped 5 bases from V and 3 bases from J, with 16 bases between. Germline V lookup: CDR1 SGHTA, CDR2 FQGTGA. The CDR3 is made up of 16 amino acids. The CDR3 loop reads CASSLQTGVDTGELFF. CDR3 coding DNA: TGTGCCAGCAGCCTCCAGACAGGTGTTGACACCGGGGAGCTGTTTTTT.

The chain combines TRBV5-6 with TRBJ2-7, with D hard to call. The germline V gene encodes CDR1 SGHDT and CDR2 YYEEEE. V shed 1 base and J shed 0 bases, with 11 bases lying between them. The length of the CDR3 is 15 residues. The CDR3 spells CASSLLGSYSYEQYF. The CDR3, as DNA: TGTGCCAGCAGCTTGTTGGGCAGCTACTCCTACGAGCAGTACTTC.

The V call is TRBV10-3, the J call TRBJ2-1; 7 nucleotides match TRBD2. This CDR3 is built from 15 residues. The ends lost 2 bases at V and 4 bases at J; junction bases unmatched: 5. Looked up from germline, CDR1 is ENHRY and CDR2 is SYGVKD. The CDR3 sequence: CAISEPAGRYNEQFF. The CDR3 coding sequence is TGTGCCATCAGTGAGCCAGCGGGACGGTACAATGAGCAGTTCTTC.

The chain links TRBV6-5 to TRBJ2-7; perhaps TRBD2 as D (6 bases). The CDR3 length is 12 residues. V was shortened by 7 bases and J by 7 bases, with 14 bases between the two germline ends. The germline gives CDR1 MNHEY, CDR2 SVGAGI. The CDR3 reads CASMVEGGEQYF. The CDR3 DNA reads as TGTGCCAGCATGGTCGAGGGAGGTGAGCAGTACTTC.

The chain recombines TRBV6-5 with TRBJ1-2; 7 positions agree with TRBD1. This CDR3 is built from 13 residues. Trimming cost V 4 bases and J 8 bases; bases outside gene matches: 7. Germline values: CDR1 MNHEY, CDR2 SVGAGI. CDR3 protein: CASSSDRDEGYTF. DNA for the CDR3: TGTGCCAGCAGTTCCGACAGGGATGAGGGCTACACCTTC.